This TCR beta chain emerged from a study of blood T cell repertoires in COVID-19 (dated by TCRdb to the early 2020s). With regard to the full study: The collaborator samples originated in the United States, Italy and Spain and spanned the acute and convalescent phases of COVID-19. A freely available public database, intended as a resource for researchers studying the immune response to SARS-CoV-2, is where the repertoires were released. The prospective study material was composed of cDNA or gDNA derived from T cells, B-cell-depleted T cells, or PBMCs. Deeply sampled blood TCRbeta repertoires from subjects exposed to, actively infected with, or recovered from COVID-19 were included in the dataset. A de-identified subject ID, COVID-19 status, age in years and sex were almost always included in the sample metadata. Where HLA class I and class II types were available, the types were taken from metadata supplied by the sample provider, not from assay-based typing. The samples were drawn from two sources: the first 160 participants of the ongoing ImmuneRACE study, and 1,254 subjects contributed by 6 global collaborators.

Collaborating institutions collected whole blood in K2EDTA tubes following their own protocols. For TCRbeta analysis, collaborators shipped samples in one of three forms: frozen whole blood, isolated PBMCs, or DNA extracted from either of those sample types. TCRbeta CDR3 regions were amplified from genomic DNA using the immunoSEQ Assay, a bias-controlled multiplex PCR. The study's processing was this. The number of nucleated cells in each sample was estimated from the amplification of reference gene primers within the assay. Sequence reads were collapsed and filtered to measure the absolute abundance of every unique TCRbeta CDR3 rearrangement. Productive Simpson clonality was computed per sample as the square root of Simpson's diversity index over productive rearrangements. TCRdb limited this immuneACCESS table to in-frame rearrangements with V and J called. A share of clones is missing; checked studies link under half to unresolved V genes, and the rest is unexplained. V and J calls and clone size are copied from that table; D and trimming were computed from the DNA. The sample has about 490,000 clones on record, around 85% of them singletons. The ten biggest clones cover 3% to 4% of the sample.

What the authors observed across the whole study: The quantity of clinical and demographic metadata differed by source and by participant and was supplied without curation.

The CDR3 spans 14 residues, from the cysteine through the phenylalanine. The entry retains the CDR3 DNA only, 42 bases that are in frame from base 1. CDR1 SGHKS and CDR2 YYEKEE are derived from the germline V gene (reference sequence). V is cut back by 5 bases and J by 4 bases, with 4 bases in the junction unmatched. In the case of this clone: Its antigen target is currently unknown. No much larger clone is present one base from it, and per-base qualities are unavailable.

This clonotype originated in a human donor in a cohort sampled during active COVID-19. The chain joins TRBV5-5 to TRBJ1-2; 11 nucleotides in the junction match TRBD1. The sample was peripheral blood. The CDR3 loop reads CASSPGQGVYGYTF. The nucleotide sequence reads TGTGCCAGCAGTCCGGGACAGGGGGTCTATGGCTACACCTTC.